This TCR beta chain was captured in a study of T and B cells in COVID-19 patients. Whole-study context: Active-infection patients were older, median 67 years, than recovered patients, median about 32 years. Whole-study results and caveats: There were 2,000 to 2,500 TCR clusters exclusive to the recovered cohort, around 32 with low generation probability. Patients with COVID-19 reportedly showed strongly skewed T cell receptor beta variable and joining gene usage.

Germline V lookup: CDR1 KGHSH, CDR2 LQKENI. This CDR3 has 15 amino acids. V lost 0 bases and J 10 bases, leaving 18 bases between the germline ends. From blood, roughly 220-550 ng of genomic DNA served as TRB template. TRB rearrangements were amplified by multiplex PCR with BIOMED2 TRB-A/B primers. Each CDR3 protein gets one entry after TCRdb re-called the multiplex PCR reads with MiXCR. The table lists around 9,000 distinct CDR3 sequences, approximately 33% of them singletons. About this clonotype itself: Its antigen is undetermined.

The source is a human donor who had recovered from COVID-19. This chain connects TRBV18 to TRBJ1-1; D possibly corresponds to TRBD1 (6 bases). The specimen was blood. Here the CDR3 DNA reads TGTGCCAGCTCACCACCGGCAGGGGAACTGTCGAGAGCTTTCTTT. Translation gives CASSPPAGELSRAFF.